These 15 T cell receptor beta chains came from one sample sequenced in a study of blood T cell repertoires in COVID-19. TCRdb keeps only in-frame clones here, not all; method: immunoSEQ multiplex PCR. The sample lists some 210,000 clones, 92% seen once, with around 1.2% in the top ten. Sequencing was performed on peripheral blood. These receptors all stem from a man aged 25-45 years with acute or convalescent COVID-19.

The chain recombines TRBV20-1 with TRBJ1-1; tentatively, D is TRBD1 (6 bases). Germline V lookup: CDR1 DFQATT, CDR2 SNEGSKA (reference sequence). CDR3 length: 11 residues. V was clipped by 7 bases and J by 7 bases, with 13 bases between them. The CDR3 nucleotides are TGCAGTGGAGTCAGGGACATTGAAGCTTTCTTT. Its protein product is CSGVRDIEAFF.

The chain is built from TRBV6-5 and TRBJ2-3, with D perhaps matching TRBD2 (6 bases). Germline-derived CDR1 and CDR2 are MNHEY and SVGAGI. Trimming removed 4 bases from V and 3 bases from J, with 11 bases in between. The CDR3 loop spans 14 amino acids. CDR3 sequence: CASSLGGITDTQYF. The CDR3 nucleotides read TGTGCCAGCAGTTTAGGAGGGATTACAGATACGCAGTATTTT.

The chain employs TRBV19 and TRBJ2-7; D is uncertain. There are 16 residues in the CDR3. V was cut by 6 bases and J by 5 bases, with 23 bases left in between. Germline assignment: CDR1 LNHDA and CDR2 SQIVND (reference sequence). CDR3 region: CASSPSQILRSHEQYF. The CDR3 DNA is TGTGCCAGTAGCCCCTCCCAGATTCTTCGTTCCCACGAGCAGTACTTC.

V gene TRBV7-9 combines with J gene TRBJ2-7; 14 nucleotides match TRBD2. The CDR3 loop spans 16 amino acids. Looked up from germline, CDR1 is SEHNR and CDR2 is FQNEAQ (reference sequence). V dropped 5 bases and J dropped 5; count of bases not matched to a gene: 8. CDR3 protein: CASSPGLAGVSDEQYF. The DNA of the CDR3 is TGTGCCAGCAGCCCGGGACTAGCGGGAGTTTCGGACGAGCAGTACTTC.

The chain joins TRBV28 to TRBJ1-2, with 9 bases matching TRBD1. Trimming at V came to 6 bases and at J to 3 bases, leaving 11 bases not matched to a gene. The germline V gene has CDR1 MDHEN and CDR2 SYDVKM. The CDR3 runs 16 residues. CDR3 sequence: CASSPPGQGLYYGYTF. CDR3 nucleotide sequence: TGTGCCAGCAGCCCCCCGGGACAGGGTTTGTACTATGGCTACACCTTC.

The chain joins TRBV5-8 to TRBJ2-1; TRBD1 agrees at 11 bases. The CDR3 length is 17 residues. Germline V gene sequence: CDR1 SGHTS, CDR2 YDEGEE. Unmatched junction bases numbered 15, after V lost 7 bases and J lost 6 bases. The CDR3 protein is CASQLRGTGGVRNEQFF. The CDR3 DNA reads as TGTGCCAGCCAGCTTAGGGGGACAGGGGGAGTTCGCAATGAGCAGTTCTTC.

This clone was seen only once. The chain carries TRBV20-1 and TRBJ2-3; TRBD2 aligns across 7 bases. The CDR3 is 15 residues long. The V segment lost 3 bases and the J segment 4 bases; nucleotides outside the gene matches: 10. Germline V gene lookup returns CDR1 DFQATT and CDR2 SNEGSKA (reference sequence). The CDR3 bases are TGCAGTGCTAGTCACAAGTATCGGGGGGCAGATACGCAGTATTTT. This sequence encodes CSASHKYRGADTQYF.

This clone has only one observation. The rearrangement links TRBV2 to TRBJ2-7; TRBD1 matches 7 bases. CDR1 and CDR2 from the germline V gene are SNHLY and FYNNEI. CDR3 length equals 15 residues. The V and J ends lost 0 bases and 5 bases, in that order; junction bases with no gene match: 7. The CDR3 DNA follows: TGTGCCAGCAGTGAAGCGGGGGACAGACCCAACGAGCAGTACTTC. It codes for CASSEAGDRPNEQYF. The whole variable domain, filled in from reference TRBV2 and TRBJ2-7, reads EPEVTQTPSHQVTQMGQEVILRCVPISNHLYFYWYRQILGQKVEFLVSFYNNEISEKSEIFDDQFSVERPDGSNFTLKIRSTKLEDSAMYFCASSEAGDRPNEQYFGPGTRLTVT.

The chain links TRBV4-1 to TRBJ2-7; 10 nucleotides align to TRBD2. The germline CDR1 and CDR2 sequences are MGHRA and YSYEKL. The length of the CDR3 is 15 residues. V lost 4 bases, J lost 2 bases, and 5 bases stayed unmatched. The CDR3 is CASSRPAGGTYEQYF. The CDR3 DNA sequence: TGCGCCAGCAGCCGTCCAGCGGGGGGGACCTACGAGCAGTACTTC.

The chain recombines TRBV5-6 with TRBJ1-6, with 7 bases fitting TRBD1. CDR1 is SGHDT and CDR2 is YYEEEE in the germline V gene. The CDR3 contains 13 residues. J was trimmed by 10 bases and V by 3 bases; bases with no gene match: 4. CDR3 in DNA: TGTGCCAGCAGCTCGACAGGGAGCTCACCCCTCCACTTT. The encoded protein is CASSSTGSSPLHF.

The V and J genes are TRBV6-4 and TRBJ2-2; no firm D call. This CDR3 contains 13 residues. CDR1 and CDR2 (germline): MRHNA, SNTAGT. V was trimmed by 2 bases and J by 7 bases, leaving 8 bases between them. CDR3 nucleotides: TGTGCCAGCAGTGACCCTGCAGACGGGGAGCTGTTTTTT. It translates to CASSDPADGELFF.

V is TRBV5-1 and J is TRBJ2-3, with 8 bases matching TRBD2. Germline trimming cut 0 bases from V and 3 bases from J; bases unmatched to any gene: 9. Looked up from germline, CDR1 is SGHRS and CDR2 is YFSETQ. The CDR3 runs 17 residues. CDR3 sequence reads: CASSLGPSGSRTDTQYF. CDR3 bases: TGCGCCAGCAGCTTGGGGCCCAGCGGGAGTAGGACAGATACGCAGTATTTT.

The CDR3 region has the DNA TGTGCCAGCCTACGACTAGCGAGCAATGAGCAGTTCTTC. Amino acid sequence: CASLRLASNEQFF. The chain employs TRBV28 and TRBJ2-1, with 8 nucleotides matching TRBD2. The CDR3 has 13 residues. CDR1 and CDR2 (germline): MDHEN, SYDVKM. The V and J ends lost 8 bases and 6 bases, in that order; junction bases with no gene match: 6.

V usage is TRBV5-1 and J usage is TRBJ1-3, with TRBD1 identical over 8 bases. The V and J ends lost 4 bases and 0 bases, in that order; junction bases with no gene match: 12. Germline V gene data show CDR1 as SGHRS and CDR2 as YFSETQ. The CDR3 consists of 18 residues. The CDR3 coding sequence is TGCGCCAGCAGCCAACTAGGGACAGGCGCTAGCTCTGGAAACACCATATATTTT. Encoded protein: CASSQLGTGASSGNTIYF.

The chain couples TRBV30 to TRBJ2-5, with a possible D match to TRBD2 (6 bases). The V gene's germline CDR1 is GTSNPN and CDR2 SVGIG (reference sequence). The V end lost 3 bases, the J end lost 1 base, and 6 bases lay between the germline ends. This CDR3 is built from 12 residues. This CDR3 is CAWRGGQETQYF. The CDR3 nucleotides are TGTGCCTGGAGGGGGGGCCAAGAGACCCAGTACTTC.